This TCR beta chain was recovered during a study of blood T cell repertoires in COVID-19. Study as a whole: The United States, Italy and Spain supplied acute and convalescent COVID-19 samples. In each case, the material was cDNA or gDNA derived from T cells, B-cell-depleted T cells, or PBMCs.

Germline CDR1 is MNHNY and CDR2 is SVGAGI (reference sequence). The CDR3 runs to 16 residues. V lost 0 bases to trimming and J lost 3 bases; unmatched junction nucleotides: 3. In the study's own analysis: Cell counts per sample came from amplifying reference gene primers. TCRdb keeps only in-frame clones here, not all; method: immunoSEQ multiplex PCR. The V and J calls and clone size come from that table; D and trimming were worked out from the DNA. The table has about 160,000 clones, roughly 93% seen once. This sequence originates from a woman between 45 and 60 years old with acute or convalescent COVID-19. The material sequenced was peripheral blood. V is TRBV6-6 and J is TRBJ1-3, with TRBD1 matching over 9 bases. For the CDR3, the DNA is TGTGCCAGCAGTTACTCGACAGGGGGAGATGGAAACACCATATATTTT. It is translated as CASSYSTGGDGNTIYF.